Shown below are 7 T cell receptor beta chains from a single sample sequenced in a study of CD8+CD57+ T cells in acquired aplastic anemia. Template material for TCR beta VDJ and CDR3 profiling consisted of genomic DNA. From the reads, TCRdb called clonotypes with MiXCR, one entry per CDR3 protein. The repertoire has approximately 200,000 distinct CDR3 sequences, under 70% of them found once; the top ten carry more than 45%. The sample was sorted CD4+, CD8+, or CD8+CD57+ T cells (not recorded which) from PBMCs. The receptors were gathered from a human donor with severe aplastic anemia or a healthy control (not recorded which).

The gene calls are TRBV10-3 and TRBJ1-3; 7 nucleotides line up with TRBD1. Germline assignment: CDR1 ENHRY and CDR2 SYGVKD. V was clipped by 6 bases and J by 7 bases; unmatched bases: 12. CDR3 length: 15 residues. The CDR3, as DNA: TGTGCCATCAGCCCACAAATGGGACAGCCGAACACCATATATTTT. Translation: CAISPQMGQPNTIYF.

With respect to this clonotype: Since a much larger clone is just one base distant, this may be a read error. The gene calls are TRBV13 and TRBJ1-1, with 8 nucleotides matching TRBD1. This CDR3 comprises 17 residues. CDR1 is PRHDT and CDR2 is FYEKMQ in the germline V gene (reference sequence). The CDR3: CAGSLGLRVQGEREAFF. The CDR3 DNA reads TGTGCCGGCAGCTTAGGCCTAAGGGTACAGGGGGAGAGGGAAGCTTTCTTT. The whole variable domain, filled in from reference TRBV13 and TRBJ1-1, reads AAGVIQSPRHLIKEKRETATLKCYPIPRHDTVYWYQQGPGQDPQFLISFYEKMQSDKGSIPDRFSAQQFSDYHSELNMSSLELGDSALYFCAGSLGLRVQGEREAFFGQGTRLTVV.

This rearrangement joins TRBV7-8 to TRBJ2-7; tentative D call: TRBD1 (6 bases). Trimming took 0 bases from V and 1 from J, leaving 7 bases between them. CDR1 and CDR2 from the germline V gene are SGHVS and FQNEAQ. This CDR3 spans 14 amino acids. The CDR3 sequence is CASSLAGHSYEQYF. The DNA for the CDR3 is TGTGCCAGCAGCTTAGCGGGACATTCCTACGAGCAGTACTTC.

This clonotype occurred many times. The CDR3 bases are TGTGCCAGCACCAAGGGGGGGACTGGAAACACCATATATTTT. This gives the protein CASTKGGTGNTIYF. The rearrangement joins TRBV14 to TRBJ1-3, with a possible D match to TRBD1 (6 bases). The CDR3 runs 14 residues. Germline V CDR1 and CDR2: SGHDN, FVKESK. Between the trimmed V and J ends, which lost 7 bases and 2 bases, there was a span of 12 bases.

The chain has TRBV7-9 and TRBJ2-3; D not resolved. The germline V and J ends were trimmed by 5 bases and 5 bases, with 11 bases remaining between them. The CDR3 sequence is 13 residues long. The germline V gene encodes CDR1 SEHNR and CDR2 FQNEAQ (reference sequence). The CDR3 region is CASSLAPVDTQYF. CDR3 sequence (DNA): TGTGCCAGCAGCCTCGCGCCAGTAGATACGCAGTATTTT. Complete variable domain (other parts from reference TRBV7-9 and TRBJ2-3): DTGVSQNPRHKITKRGQNVTFRCDPISEHNRLYWYRQTLGQGPEFLTYFQNEAQLEKSRLLSDRFSAERPKGSFSTLEIQRTEQGDSAMYLCASSLAPVDTQYFGPGTRLTVL.

The CDR3 sequence is CASSLGDFSRQETQYF. DNA for the CDR3: TGTGCCAGCAGCTTAGGGGACTTCTCACGCCAAGAGACCCAGTACTTC. This chain connects TRBV7-9 to TRBJ2-5; tentative D call: TRBD2 (6 bases). V lost 1 base to trimming and J lost 1 base, with 13 bases between them. The CDR3 runs 16 residues. Per germline, CDR1 SEHNR and CDR2 FQNEAQ (reference sequence).

The rearrangement links TRBV19 to TRBJ2-7, with D perhaps TRBD1 or TRBD2 (5 bases each). This CDR3 region has 15 residues. The germline V and J ends were trimmed by 0 bases and 2 bases, with 11 bases remaining between them. Germline CDR1 is LNHDA and CDR2 is SQIVND (reference sequence). The CDR3 DNA sequence: TGTGCCAGTAGTATAGATCTTGGGACCCCCTACGAGCAGTACTTC. The encoded protein is CASSIDLGTPYEQYF.